What follows are 27 T cell receptor beta chains derived from one specimen sequenced in a study of blood T cell repertoires in COVID-19. Measured with immunoSEQ multiplex PCR; TCRdb has only the in-frame clones, and not every one. The table records over 60,000 clones, just under 90% of them present only once. The sequenced material came from peripheral blood. The origin of the receptors is a woman of 80 years or more with active COVID-19.

The count of this clone is one. The rearrangement links TRBV10-3 to TRBJ1-2; D might be TRBD1 (5 bases). The CDR3 consists of 13 residues. Between the trimmed V and J ends, which lost 0 bases and 3 bases, there was a span of 5 bases. CDR1 and CDR2 from the germline V gene are ENHRY and SYGVKD. The CDR3 here is CAISESQDYGYTF. Here the CDR3 DNA reads TGTGCCATCAGTGAGTCACAGGACTATGGCTACACCTTC.

The J gene is TRBJ2-2, the V gene TRBV7-8; 12 bases fit TRBD2. Losses at the gene ends were 2 bases for V and 2 bases for J; bases not matched to a gene: 3. The CDR3 totals 17 residues. Germline CDR1 SGHVS, CDR2 FQNEAQ. CDR3 nucleotide sequence: TGTGCCAGCAGCTTAAGCGGACTAGCGGGAAACACCGGGGAGCTGTTTTTT. Translation: CASSLSGLAGNTGELFF.

The chain joins TRBV19 to TRBJ2-7; D is unclear. V lost 5 bases to trimming and J lost 3 bases, with 17 bases between them. The V gene's germline CDR1 is LNHDA and CDR2 SQIVND (reference sequence). This CDR3 has 15 residues. This CDR3 is CASSGHARGLYEQYF. DNA of the CDR3: TGTGCCAGTAGTGGTCATGCGAGAGGCCTCTACGAGCAGTACTTC.

The rearrangement links TRBV4-3 to TRBJ1-2; D is perhaps TRBD1 (5 bases). V was trimmed by 3 bases and J by 3 bases, leaving 17 bases between them. Germline CDR1 reads LGHNA; CDR2 reads YSLEER. The CDR3 totals 16 residues. In nucleotides, the CDR3 is TGCGCCAGCAGCCAGAGTCTCAAGGGGTTCGACTATGGCTACACCTTC. Translated: CASSQSLKGFDYGYTF.

The gene calls are TRBV4-3 and TRBJ1-6; 9 bases match TRBD1. The CDR3 consists of 15 residues. Germline CDR1 LGHNA, CDR2 YSLEER. V lost 1 base, J lost 9 bases, and 4 bases stayed unmatched. The DNA of the CDR3 is TGCGCCAGCAGCCAAGGTGGACAGGGGACTTCACCCCTCCACTTT. Translated, it gives CASSQGGQGTSPLHF.

The chain carries TRBV7-9 and TRBJ2-2; no reliable D call. CDR3 length: 13 residues. Trimming pared 5 bases from V and 2 bases from J, leaving 6 bases between. Germline-derived CDR1 and CDR2 are SEHNR and FQNEAQ (reference sequence). The CDR3 loop is CASSPSNTGELFF. The CDR3 coding sequence is TGTGCCAGCAGCCCTTCTAACACCGGGGAGCTGTTTTTT.

V and J are TRBV10-2 and TRBJ1-5; 8 positions agree with TRBD1. Germline CDR1 reads WSHSY; CDR2 reads SAAADI. CDR3 length: 14 residues. The V segment lost 6 bases and the J segment 7 bases; nucleotides outside the gene matches: 8. In DNA, the CDR3 is TGCGCCAGCAGCAGACAGGGGATGGGGCAGCCCCAGCATTTT. As protein: CASSRQGMGQPQHF.

The rearrangement uses TRBV1 and TRBJ2-1; the table's TRBD2 call for D was not verified on the DNA. TRBV1 is a known pseudogene. CDR3 size: 15 residues. DNA of the CDR3: TGCACCAGCAGCCAGACCAGCGGTATAATCAATGAGCAGTTCTTC. Amino acid sequence: CTSSQTSGIINEQFF.

The chain couples TRBV2 to TRBJ1-1; the D gene is possibly TRBD1 (6 bases). In germline, CDR1 is SNHLY, CDR2 FYNNEI. V lost 3 bases and J lost 11, with 16 bases in between. This CDR3 region has 13 residues. The DNA of the CDR3 is TGTGCCAGCAGTGATCACGCCCAGAGGGGGGCTTTCTTT. It yields the protein CASSDHAQRGAFF.

This chain joins TRBV7-8 and TRBJ2-2; D unresolved. The CDR3 has 16 amino acids. Between the trimmed V and J ends, which lost 1 base and 3 bases, there was a span of 12 bases. The germline CDR1 and CDR2 sequences are SGHVS and FQNEAQ. For the CDR3, the DNA is TGTGCCAGCAGCTTAGATGGTGGGCCGTACACCGGGGAGCTGTTTTTT. It encodes CASSLDGGPYTGELFF.

The rearrangement links TRBV7-3 to TRBJ2-2, with 9 bases aligning to TRBD2. CDR3 length: 19 residues. Germline V gene data show CDR1 as SGHTA and CDR2 as FQGTGA. The V segment lost 4 bases and the J segment 0 bases; nucleotides outside the gene matches: 12. As DNA, the CDR3 is TGTGCCAGCAGCTCATTAGCGGGAGTCGCTATACCGAACACCGGGGAGCTGTTTTTT. It translates to CASSSLAGVAIPNTGELFF.

In its sample, this clone ranks as medium-sized. The V and J genes are TRBV28 and TRBJ1-4, with D possibly being TRBD1 (6 bases). This CDR3 spans 16 amino acids. CDR1 is MDHEN, CDR2 SYDVKM, per germline. V was cut by 3 bases and J by 7 bases, with 18 bases left in between. DNA for the CDR3: TGTGCCAGCAGTTTGTTCGGAAGACAGGTTCGTGAAAAACTGTTTTTT. Translating gives CASSLFGRQVREKLFF.

The rearrangement uses TRBV15 and TRBJ2-7, with D perhaps matching TRBD1 (5 bases). V lost 1 base and J lost 3, with 13 bases in between. The CDR3 runs to 15 residues. CDR1 and CDR2 (germline): LNHNV, YYDKDF (reference sequence). The CDR3 sequence: CATSRGPGNFYEQYF. CDR3 nucleotide sequence: TGTGCCACCAGCAGAGGGCCAGGGAATTTCTACGAGCAGTACTTC.

This clone came up once. The J gene is TRBJ2-7, the V gene TRBV19, with a possible D match to TRBD1 (5 bases). The V gene's germline CDR1 is LNHDA and CDR2 SQIVND (reference sequence). V was cut by 2 bases and J by 3 bases, with 8 bases left in between. This CDR3 has 13 residues. The CDR3 sequence is CASSISDSYEQYF. The CDR3 DNA sequence: TGTGCCAGTAGTATATCTGACAGCTACGAGCAGTACTTC.

The chain uses TRBV5-4 and TRBJ1-6; 10 positions match TRBD1. With 6 bases clipped from V and 6 bases from J, the junction kept 3 bases outside the gene matches. The CDR3 extends over 14 amino acids. Germline V lookup: CDR1 SGHNT, CDR2 YYREEE (reference sequence). CDR3 sequence reads: CASTRDRGNSPLHF. Written as DNA, the CDR3 is TGTGCCAGCACCAGGGACAGGGGTAATTCACCCCTCCACTTT.

This clone appeared a single time. The chain uses TRBV20-1 and TRBJ2-5, with D perhaps TRBD2 (6 bases). Trimming shortened V by 3 bases and J by 5 bases, and 25 bases separated the two germline ends. The CDR3 is 17 residues long. In germline, CDR1 is DFQATT, CDR2 SNEGSKA (reference sequence). The CDR3 nucleotides are TGCAGTGCTAGTGGCCTCTGGGGCGGGATTAACCCGGAGACCCAGTACTTC. Its protein product is CSASGLWGGINPETQYF.

The rearrangement joins TRBV4-3 to TRBJ2-2, with 8 bases identical to TRBD2. There are 17 residues in the CDR3. The V segment lost 4 bases and the J segment 5 bases; nucleotides outside the gene matches: 12. CDR1 LGHNA and CDR2 YSLEER come from the germline V gene. The CDR3 reads CASSPYASGSLTGELFF. CDR3 nucleotide sequence: TGCGCCAGCAGCCCCTATGCGAGCGGGAGTCTTACCGGGGAGCTGTTTTTT.

This chain connects TRBV4-2 to TRBJ2-3, with 7 bases fitting TRBD2. CDR1 is LGHNA and CDR2 is YNFKEQ in the germline V gene. With V trimmed by 2 bases and J by 3 bases, 11 bases remained unmatched. The CDR3 consists of 17 residues. The CDR3 loop reads CASSQQTSAQGTDTQYF. The CDR3 coding sequence is TGTGCCAGCAGCCAACAAACTAGCGCCCAAGGGACAGATACGCAGTATTTT.

This sequence joins TRBV28 and TRBJ1-5; the match to TRBD1 covers 8 bases. Germline V gene sequence: CDR1 MDHEN, CDR2 SYDVKM. The V segment lost 3 bases and the J segment 3 bases; nucleotides outside the gene matches: 4. This CDR3 spans 15 amino acids. As DNA, the CDR3 is TGTGCCAGCAGTTTTTCAGGGGGCCTCAATCAGCCCCAGCATTTT. Its translation: CASSFSGGLNQPQHF.

This clone occurred a few times. The rearrangement uses TRBV2 and TRBJ1-5, with D maybe TRBD1 (5 bases). The CDR3 is 16 amino acids. From germline, CDR1 is SNHLY and CDR2 FYNNEI. V lost 4 bases and J lost 1, with 14 bases in between. The CDR3 spells CASSVQRRGSNQPQHF. CDR3 coding DNA: TGTGCCAGCAGTGTTCAGAGGCGGGGGAGCAATCAGCCCCAGCATTTT.

The chain couples TRBV7-2 to TRBJ1-5; no clear D gene. CDR1 is SGHTA and CDR2 is FQGNSA in the germline V gene. V lost 7 bases and J lost 5, with 18 bases in between. The CDR3 has 15 residues. The CDR3 sequence: CASTPGVRTDQPQHF. The CDR3 nucleotides read TGTGCCAGCACCCCCGGGGTACGGACCGATCAGCCCCAGCATTTT.

The chain has TRBV5-6 and TRBJ2-5, with 12 bases lining up with TRBD2. Germline lookup yields CDR1 SGHDT and CDR2 YYEEEE. The V gene end was trimmed by 6 bases and the J gene end by 2 bases; junction bases not matched to a gene: 8. CDR3 size: 16 residues. The CDR3 is CASTPGTSGYQETQYF. In nucleotides, the CDR3 is TGTGCCAGCACCCCGGGGACTAGCGGGTATCAAGAGACCCAGTACTTC.

The chain links TRBV18 to TRBJ1-1; 8 bases map to TRBD1. Germline assignment: CDR1 KGHSH and CDR2 LQKENI. V trimming: 6 bases; J trimming: 5 bases; junction bases outside the gene matches: 5. The CDR3 spans 13 residues. CDR3 region: CASSGQGGTEAFF. The CDR3 region has the DNA TGTGCCAGCTCTGGACAGGGCGGAACTGAAGCTTTCTTT.

The chain joins TRBV7-8 to TRBJ2-1, with 11 bases identical to TRBD2. CDR3 length equals 19 residues. V shed 1 base and J 4 bases; nucleotides not matched to a gene: 12. Germline CDR1 and CDR2: SGHVS and FQNEAQ. The CDR3 protein is CASSLDLARVAGGYNEQFF. The CDR3, as DNA: TGTGCCAGCAGCTTAGATCTGGCCAGGGTAGCGGGAGGGTACAATGAGCAGTTCTTC.

This clone was recorded a few times. This sequence joins TRBV27 and TRBJ2-7, with 8 bases that match TRBD2. This CDR3 has 14 amino acids. J lost 5 bases, V lost 3 bases, and 6 bases had no gene match. Germline CDR1 and CDR2: MNHEY and SMNVEV (reference sequence). The CDR3 DNA sequence: TGTGCCAGCAGTTTCCGGGAGGGGTTCAACGAGCAGTACTTC. Amino acids: CASSFREGFNEQYF.

This clone appeared a few times. V is TRBV5-1 and J is TRBJ2-3, with 10 bases fitting TRBD1. Germline CDR1 and CDR2: SGHRS and YFSETQ. V lost 1 base, J lost 2 bases, and 4 bases stayed unmatched. The CDR3 spans 16 residues. CDR3 region: CASSLPGQGFTDTQYF. Written as DNA, the CDR3 is TGCGCCAGCAGCTTGCCGGGACAGGGGTTCACAGATACGCAGTATTTT.

This clone was recorded once. The CDR3 carries no conserved terminal phenylalanine or tryptophan, so it likely arises from a read error. The limits of the CDR3 on the DNA are not certain, so only TCRdb's listed CDR3 is given. This chain connects TRBV21-1 to TRBJ2-3; the table calls TRBD2, which could not be checked here. TRBV21-1 is a documented pseudogene. The CDR3 spans 9 amino acids, including both terminal residues. This CDR3 is CARIFDEGI.